This T cell receptor (beta chain) was sequenced for a study of CD4 T cells in relation to SARS-CoV-2 and coronaviruses (dated by TCRdb to about 2021). Background for the entire study: In the ViraFEST assay, PBMCs were cultured with antigen for around eleven days, after which TCR beta CDR3s were sequenced to identify antigen-specific clonal expansions. An HIV-1 Nef peptide pool or a culture without peptide was used as the negative reference condition. Memory CD4+ T cell crossreactivity between SARS-CoV-2 and common cold coronavirus spike proteins was assessed at the TCR clonotype level in the study. Shared crossreactive spike epitopes were mapped to their HLA restriction using patient-derived lymphoblastoid cell lines. Samples from a few pre-COVID donors and the naive versus memory experiments were sequenced with the Adaptive Biotechnologies TCR-sequencing kit; other data were Illumina-based. A different TCR-beta assay, based on Illumina, was used to sequence expansion assays from other donors in the study. Results and caveats for the whole study, not just this receptor: Significantly weaker SARS-CoV-2-driven expansion was shown by crossreactive clones than by monoreactive clones, consistent with antigenic imprinting. The study was limited by small numbers of patients and tested TCRs. In roughly two thirds of donors, memory CD4+ clonotypes turned up that crossrecognized SARS-CoV-2 and at least one common cold coronavirus spike. No donor contributed both pre-pandemic and post-infection samples, which limited tracing the source of pre-existing responses. Because the crossreactivity analysis focused on spike protein, crossreactivity against other viral proteins was not assessed.

The library was produced with the immunoSEQ multiplex PCR assay. On the authors' methods: During preprocessing, nonproductive sequences were removed, along with CDR3s that did not begin with C, did not end with F or W, or were shorter than 7 amino acids. Antigen-specific clonotypes were called with the MANAFEST web app on the basis of expansion relative to the reference and to other culture wells. A clone was considered positive if significant expansion relative to the reference culture was observed in 2 of 3 replicate wells at an FDR below 0.05. For a clone to be considered positive, significant expansion relative to all other tandem wells and an odds ratio above 5 were also required. After three terminal residues were trimmed from each end, CDR3 homology was quantified as pairwise Levenshtein distance using the stringdist R package. TCRdb mirrors the immuneACCESS table, restricted to in-frame sequences. Some clones are absent from its copies; in checked studies, under half trace to an unresolved V gene, and the reason for the others is unknown. V, J and clone size reflect that table, while D and trimming were determined from the DNA. Present in this sample are about 21,000 clones, about 71% of which were seen just once. Roughly 16% of the sample is taken by the ten largest.

CD4+ T cells from unexposed donors were collected before the COVID-19 pandemic (2011-2018). After roughly 11 days of culture, CD4+ T cells were isolated with the EasySep CD4+ T cell isolation kit. As cell numbers permitted, CD4+ T cells from unexposed donors were tested for reactivity to SARS-CoV-2 S and N and to four common cold coronavirus spike pools. PBMCs were cultured at 1.5 million to 2 million per well in IMDM supplemented with 5% human AB serum and 8 to 10 IU/ml IL-2. Half of the culture medium was replaced with fresh IL-2-containing medium on days 3 and 7. In general, every peptide culture condition was set up in three replicate wells. The leukapheresis product used for the unexposed donors was purchased from a commercial source. Ficoll-Paque PLUS gradient centrifugation was used to isolate PBMCs from either whole blood or leukapheresis product. The PBMCs went either fresh into the expansion assay or into cryopreservation at -140 degrees C. The QIAamp Micro DNA Kit was used to extract genomic DNA from the CD4+ T cells.

CDR3 length: 13 amino acids, cysteine to phenylalanine. The retained sequence is limited to the CDR3, 39 bases, with the frame set at the first base. The germline V gene (reference sequence) sets CDR1 to SGHKS and CDR2 to YYEKEE. At the junction V is shortened by 4 bases and J by 0 bases, with 5 bases in between. On this clone: This receptor's antigen is unknown. Qualities for individual bases were not recorded, and no much larger clone is one base off.

The chain links TRBV5-5 with TRBJ1-5; the D gene lacks a confident call. Sequenced material: CD4+ T cells from PBMCs, cultured in vitro. The clonotype comes from a human donor in good health. The sequenced DNA: TGTGCCAGCAGCGGGTATAGCAATCAGCCCCAGCATTTT. Its product reads: CASSGYSNQPQHF.